Given below is one T cell receptor (beta chain) in context. These data are taken from a study of blood T cell repertoires in COVID-19. About the study: Samples of COVID-19 (acute and convalescent) were obtained from the United States, Italy and Spain.

In the original processing: Using reference gene primer amplification, nucleated cell counts were estimated. Sequencing used immunoSEQ multiplex PCR; TCRdb keeps in-frame clones, though not all of them. V and J calls and clone size come straight from that table; D and trimming were deduced from the DNA. The repertoire consists of 150,000 to 200,000 clones, with around nine tenths occurring once and the leading ten covering about 7%. This CDR3 is built from 15 residues. V lost 7 bases and J lost 3; bases outside the gene matches: 8. Germline V CDR1 and CDR2: MDHEN, SYDVKM. The TCR was taken from a man between 35 and 55 years old with acute or convalescent COVID-19. V gene TRBV28 combines with J gene TRBJ1-5; TRBD1 aligns across 8 bases. The sample comprised peripheral blood. The CDR3 region is CASTETGALNQPQHF. In DNA form, the CDR3 reads TGTGCCAGCACCGAGACAGGGGCCCTCAATCAGCCCCAGCATTTT.